This is a list of T cell receptor beta chains from one sample in a study of T cells in Graves' hyperthyroidism and ophthalmopathy. TCRdb recomputed calls from the multiplex PCR reads with MiXCR, one row per CDR3 protein. The sample consists of approximately 400,000 distinct CDR3 sequences, more than 12% of them appearing once. The specimen was blood. All receptors come from a man aged 45 to 65 with Graves' ophthalmopathy. Each CDR3 is given with its conserved first and last residue. Size is stated for part of the rows, as once, few or many counts, or as a class when the clone is expanded.

V gene: TRBV5-4; J gene: TRBJ2-2; clone size: few; CDR3 protein: CASTSGGEHTGELFF
V gene: TRBV30; J gene: TRBJ2-1; clone size: -; CDR3 protein: CACHLAQYNEQFF
V gene: TRBV4-1; J gene: TRBJ1-1; clone size: few; CDR3 protein: CASSQEPSGLNTEAFF
V gene: TRBV20-1; J gene: TRBJ1-2; clone size: -; CDR3 protein: CSAPGTVVGYTF
V gene: TRBV3-1; J gene: TRBJ2-7; clone size: many; CDR3 protein: CASSQEGGLYEQYF
V gene: TRBV24-1; J gene: TRBJ2-4; clone size: many; CDR3 protein: CATSPSGAKNIQYF
V gene: TRBV29-1; J gene: TRBJ2-1; clone size: many; CDR3 protein: CSVDTWETDNEQFF
V gene: TRBV18; J gene: TRBJ2-4; clone size: -; CDR3 protein: CASSSKAGGTLLAKNIQYF
V gene: TRBV27; J gene: TRBJ1-6; clone size: -; CDR3 protein: CASSLGQGGSPLHF
V gene: TRBV2; J gene: TRBJ2-3; clone size: many; CDR3 protein: CASRARAGFEDTQYF